The 19 T cell receptor beta chains presented below share a single source sample, sequenced in a study of cytomegalovirus exposure and HLA in healthy donors. The PCR employed 60 Vbeta primers together with 13 Jbeta primers. Profiling relied on immunoSEQ multiplex PCR, and the TCRdb table lists in-frame clones only, not all of them. The sample shows tens of thousands of clones, and approximately 1.5% sits with its ten largest clones. The specimen was PBMCs. These TCRs come from a woman aged 60 to 75 in good health and CMV-seronegative.

The chain joins TRBV27 to TRBJ2-4; TRBD2 matches 13 bases. Germline CDR1 and CDR2: MNHEY and SMNVEV (reference sequence). V dropped 8 bases and J dropped 3; count of bases not matched to a gene: 10. The CDR3 spans 17 residues. Here the CDR3 DNA reads TGTGCCAGCCCGAGGACTAGCGGGAGTTCTGGCAAAAACATTCAGTACTTC. Amino acid sequence: CASPRTSGSSGKNIQYF.

The chain links TRBV27 to TRBJ1-2; 7 nucleotides agree with TRBD1. The CDR3 covers 14 residues. Unmatched junction bases numbered 4, after V lost 5 bases and J lost 1 base. Germline CDR1 is MNHEY and CDR2 is SMNVEV (reference sequence). This CDR3 is CASSMGTVNYGYTF. For the CDR3, the DNA is TGTGCCAGCAGTATGGGGACAGTTAACTATGGCTACACCTTC.

The chain employs TRBV4-1 and TRBJ2-3, with TRBD2 matching over 11 bases. Trimming took 4 bases from V and 2 from J; bases not matched to a gene: 5. CDR1 and CDR2 from the germline V gene are MGHRA and YSYEKL. The CDR3 is 16 residues long. The CDR3 nucleotides read TGCGCCAGCAGCCCAGGGACTAGCGGAGACACAGATACGCAGTATTTT. Amino acid sequence: CASSPGTSGDTDTQYF.

The chain employs TRBV7-2 and TRBJ1-2; TRBD1 agrees at 12 bases. This CDR3 is built from 18 residues. Germline lookup yields CDR1 SGHTA and CDR2 FQGNSA. Unmatched junction bases numbered 10, after V lost 5 bases and J lost 0 bases. The CDR3 region is CASSRDGTGGPSNYGYTF. The CDR3 DNA follows: TGTGCCAGCAGCCGAGATGGGACAGGGGGCCCGTCTAACTATGGCTACACCTTC.

CDR3 sequence (DNA): TGCGCCAGCAGCTTGCAGGGTCCCACAGATACGCAGTATTTT. Its translation is CASSLQGPTDTQYF. V usage is TRBV5-1 and J usage is TRBJ2-3; maybe TRBD1 (5 bases). CDR3 size: 14 residues. The germline V gene has CDR1 SGHRS and CDR2 YFSETQ. V gave up 1 base and J gave up 2 bases, with 8 bases separating them.

The chain combines TRBV2 with TRBJ2-4; unclear D gene. Germline V gene data show CDR1 as SNHLY and CDR2 as FYNNEI. This CDR3 is 13 amino acids long. V dropped 7 bases and J dropped 7 bases, with 14 bases sitting between them. CDR3 DNA: TGTGCCAGCAACCCCCTCCTCGGGAACATTCAGTACTTC. This gives the protein CASNPLLGNIQYF.

The chain has TRBV18 and TRBJ1-2; no firm D call. V dropped 0 bases and J dropped 6 bases, with 11 bases sitting between them. The CDR3 is made up of 14 amino acids. Germline V lookup: CDR1 KGHSH, CDR2 LQKENI. CDR3 amino acids: CASSPPSKMDGYTF. The CDR3 bases are TGTGCCAGCTCACCACCCAGTAAGATGGATGGCTACACCTTC.

The rearrangement uses TRBV15 and TRBJ1-1; tentatively, D is TRBD1 (6 bases). The CDR3 runs to 15 residues. The V and J ends lost 5 bases and 4 bases respectively, with 17 bases between them. In germline, CDR1 is LNHNV, CDR2 YYDKDF (reference sequence). CDR3 bases: TGTGCCACCAGCGATATTTACAGGGTCAGCACTGAAGCTTTCTTT. It encodes CATSDIYRVSTEAFF.

The J gene is TRBJ1-6, the V gene TRBV28; D is undetermined. The CDR3 spans 15 residues. Germline lookup yields CDR1 MDHEN and CDR2 SYDVKM. V lost 1 base and J lost 13, with 17 bases in between. The CDR3, as DNA: TGTGCCAGCAGTTTATCCAAAGTCCCGACCGGGCCCCTCCACTTT. It encodes CASSLSKVPTGPLHF.

The V call is TRBV6-1, the J call TRBJ1-1, with D hard to call. This CDR3 region has 12 residues. Trimming removed 6 bases at V and 5 bases at J, with 10 bases between. The germline V gene encodes CDR1 MNHNS and CDR2 SASEGT. The CDR3 region has the DNA TGTGCCAGCAGAGCGTTTAATACTGAAGCTTTCTTT. Amino acid sequence: CASRAFNTEAFF.

This chain joins TRBV19 and TRBJ2-1, with TRBD1 matching 11 bases. With V trimmed by 3 bases and J by 12 bases, 7 bases remained unmatched. The CDR3 loop spans 14 amino acids. CDR1 LNHDA and CDR2 SQIVND come from the germline V gene (reference sequence). The DNA of the CDR3 is TGTGCCAGTAGTATGGGACAGGGGGTTGGGTCGCAGTTCTTC. It translates to CASSMGQGVGSQFF.

The rearrangement links TRBV4-3 to TRBJ2-3, with 8 bases aligning to TRBD1. The V segment lost 2 bases and the J segment 1 base; nucleotides outside the gene matches: 8. CDR1 LGHNA and CDR2 YSLEER come from the germline V gene. This CDR3 region has 17 residues. CDR3 sequence: CASSQPRTGWGTDTQYF. CDR3 nucleotides: TGCGCCAGCAGCCAACCGCGGACAGGGTGGGGCACAGATACGCAGTATTTT.

The chain combines TRBV9 with TRBJ2-2, with 9 bases matching TRBD1. CDR1 and CDR2 (germline): SGDLS, YYNGEE. This CDR3 has 20 residues. Trimming removed 4 bases from V and 6 bases from J; junction bases left unmatched: 22. The CDR3 DNA follows: TGTGCCAGCAGCCCTCACGGCGGGACCACCGGGACAGGGATACCCGGGGAGCTGTTTTTT. Encoded protein: CASSPHGGTTGTGIPGELFF.

The rearrangement uses TRBV7-2 and TRBJ2-7; 9 bases are shared with TRBD1. This CDR3 region has 14 residues. Trimming cost V 3 bases and J 6 bases; bases outside gene matches: 6. CDR1 is SGHTA and CDR2 is FQGNSA in the germline V gene. As DNA, the CDR3 is TGTGCCAGCAGCTTTCCGGGACAGGGTCGCGAGCAGTACTTC. Translated: CASSFPGQGREQYF.

J is TRBJ2-1 and V is TRBV9; TRBD1 agrees at 8 bases. Germline V gives CDR1 SGDLS, CDR2 YYNGEE. The CDR3 length is 14 residues. The V segment lost 2 bases and the J segment 4 bases; nucleotides outside the gene matches: 2. CDR3: CASSVTGGYNEQFF. CDR3 nucleotide sequence: TGTGCCAGCAGCGTTACAGGGGGTTACAATGAGCAGTTCTTC.

This chain links TRBV10-2 with TRBJ2-2, with unresolved D. CDR3 length: 13 amino acids. Germline loops: CDR1 WSHSY, CDR2 SAAADI. V was trimmed by 4 bases and J by 1 base, leaving 4 bases between them. The CDR3 nucleotides read TGCGCCAGCAGTGTTCAGAACACCGGGGAGCTGTTTTTT. It is translated as CASSVQNTGELFF.

This chain joins TRBV28 and TRBJ2-7; 9 positions match TRBD2. The CDR3 totals 15 residues. Trimming cost V 7 bases and J 0 bases; bases outside gene matches: 7. From germline, CDR1 is MDHEN and CDR2 SYDVKM. CDR3 in amino acids: CASNPSGRSSYEQYF. The CDR3 region has the DNA TGTGCCAGCAACCCGAGCGGGAGGAGCTCCTACGAGCAGTACTTC. The variable domain in full, with the rest retrieved from reference TRBV28 and TRBJ2-7, is DVKVTQSSRYLVKRTGEKVFLECVQDMDHENMFWYRQDPGLGLRLIYFSYDVKMKEKGDIPEGYSVSREKKERFSLILESASTNQTSMYLCASNPSGRSSYEQYFGPGTRLTVT.

This chain connects TRBV19 to TRBJ2-5, with 8 bases fitting TRBD2. Trimming removed 2 bases from V and 5 bases from J; junction bases left unmatched: 1. CDR3 size: 13 residues. Germline assignment: CDR1 LNHDA and CDR2 SQIVND (reference sequence). The CDR3 spells CASSITGGETQYF. CDR3 coding DNA: TGTGCCAGTAGTATAACGGGAGGGGAGACCCAGTACTTC.

V is TRBV28 and J is TRBJ1-5; D gene uncertain. The germline V and J ends were trimmed by 2 bases and 0 bases, with 11 bases remaining between them. CDR3 length: 16 amino acids. Germline V gene sequence: CDR1 MDHEN, CDR2 SYDVKM. CDR3: CASSLPVADSNQPQHF. The CDR3 nucleotides read TGTGCCAGCAGTTTACCTGTTGCAGATAGCAATCAGCCCCAGCATTTT.